Following are 9 T cell receptor beta chains from one sample sequenced in a study of T cells in Graves' hyperthyroidism and ophthalmopathy. What was amplified from RNA transcripts were TCR beta CDR3 regions. The primer set for the first-round RT-PCR of the TCR CDR3 was HTBI. Each CDR3 protein is one row after TCRdb ran MiXCR on the multiplex PCR reads. The data show around 690,000 distinct CDR3 sequences, less than 25% seen once. Sequenced input: blood. All receptors come from a man aged 25-45 years with Graves' ophthalmopathy.

V usage is TRBV28 and J usage is TRBJ2-7, with a possible D match to TRBD1 (5 bases). V lost 3 bases to trimming and J lost 5 bases, with 17 bases between them. The CDR3 extends over 15 amino acids. The germline gives CDR1 MDHEN, CDR2 SYDVKM. Here the CDR3 DNA reads TGTGCCAGCAGTTTTCGTTGGCAGGGTATCCACGAGCAGTACTTC. Translation gives CASSFRWQGIHEQYF.

The V and J genes are TRBV25-1 and TRBJ2-1; 8 positions match TRBD2. Germline CDR1 reads MGHDK; CDR2 reads SYGVNS. CDR3 length: 18 residues. V lost 0 bases to trimming and J lost 7 bases; unmatched junction nucleotides: 14. The CDR3 DNA is TGTGCCAGCAGTGAATATGGGGTATCGAGCGGGAGAAAAAATGAGCAGTTCTTC. Translation: CASSEYGVSSGRKNEQFF.

This clonotype came up many times. This chain uses TRBV28 with TRBJ1-6; 8 bases match TRBD1. Trimming removed 6 bases from V and 8 bases from J; junction bases left unmatched: 9. The CDR3 extends over 15 amino acids. Germline V lookup: CDR1 MDHEN, CDR2 SYDVKM. The DNA of the CDR3 is TGTGCCAGCAGGTCGTCCGGGACAGGAGATTCACCCCTCCACTTT. It specifies CASRSSGTGDSPLHF.

There are many counts of this clonotype. The rearrangement links TRBV5-1 to TRBJ2-1; 11 bases are a match to TRBD1. V gave up 4 bases and J gave up 6 bases; unmatched junction bases: 6. CDR3 length equals 15 residues. Germline CDR1 and CDR2: SGHRS and YFSETQ. CDR3 region: CASSATGTGGNEQFF. The DNA of the CDR3 is TGCGCCAGCAGCGCAACCGGGACAGGGGGCAATGAGCAGTTCTTC.

This clonotype was recorded many times. The chain carries TRBV7-3 and TRBJ2-3; D call uncertain. Trimming took off 2 bases at V and 4 bases at J, with 10 bases between the two ends. The CDR3 has 14 amino acids. Per germline, CDR1 SGHTA and CDR2 FQGTGA. CDR3 protein: CASSLEKMADTQYF. CDR3 nucleotide sequence: TGTGCCAGCAGCTTAGAGAAGATGGCAGATACGCAGTATTTT.

This chain connects TRBV5-5 to TRBJ1-1, with a possible D match to TRBD1 (6 bases). The germline CDR1 and CDR2 sequences are SGHKS and YYEKEE (reference sequence). The CDR3 has 15 amino acids. The germline V and J ends were trimmed by 2 bases and 5 bases, with 16 bases remaining between them. The CDR3 nucleotides read TGTGCCAGCAGCTTTTATCGGGGAGGGGGTACTGAAGCTTTCTTT. Translating it yields CASSFYRGGGTEAFF. Full variable domain (remainder filled in from reference TRBV5-5 and TRBJ1-1): DAGVTQSPTHLIKTRGQQVTLRCSPISGHKSVSWYQQVLGQGPQFIFQYYEKEERGRGNFPDRFSARQFPNYSSELNVNALLLGDSALYLCASSFYRGGGTEAFFGQGTRLTVV.

A few counts support this clonotype. The CDR3: CASSVARGTGVDPGELFF. CDR3 DNA: TGTGCCAGCAGCGTAGCTCGCGGGACAGGGGTAGATCCCGGGGAGCTGTTTTTT. The chain has TRBV9 and TRBJ2-2; 10 bases align to TRBD1. Germline assignment: CDR1 SGDLS and CDR2 YYNGEE. The length of the CDR3 is 18 residues. J lost 6 bases, V lost 0 bases, and 11 bases had no gene match. Based on the CDR3 plus reference TRBV9 and TRBJ2-2, the full variable domain is DSGVTQTPKHLITATGQRVTLRCSPRSGDLSVYWYQQSLDQGLQFLIQYYNGEERAKGNILERFSAQQFPDLHSELNLSSLELGDSALYFCASSVARGTGVDPGELFFGEGSRLTVL.

This sequence joins TRBV7-2 and TRBJ2-2, with D unresolved. This CDR3 spans 13 amino acids. Between the trimmed V and J ends, which lost 2 bases and 4 bases, there was a span of 5 bases. Germline V lookup: CDR1 SGHTA, CDR2 FQGNSA. DNA of the CDR3: TGTGCCAGCAGCTTACGGCTCACCGGGGAGCTGTTTTTT. It yields the protein CASSLRLTGELFF.

This chain joins TRBV5-1 and TRBJ2-7; 11 bases align to TRBD2. The CDR3 runs to 17 residues. Germline-derived CDR1 and CDR2 are SGHRS and YFSETQ. The trim removed 4 bases at V and 4 bases at J, leaving 13 bases unmatched. CDR3 sequence reads: CASSPISGTSGVYEQYF. The DNA of the CDR3 is TGCGCCAGCAGCCCCATATCGGGGACTAGCGGAGTATACGAGCAGTACTTC.